This T cell receptor (beta chain) appears in the sequencing data of a study of shared clonotypes between healthy human individuals (dated by TCRdb to 2019 to 2021). In the study overall: The cohort comprised a couple of women and three men aged 18 to 49 years. To estimate repertoire size and how much clonotypes are shared between individuals, the study performed deep sequencing of blood TCR repertoires from a handful of healthy adults. To increase sequencing depth and limit assay-specific biases, different laboratories used diverse techniques to prepare libraries and sequence TCR repertoires. Between about 0.94 and 8.9 billion PBMCs per donor were obtained by leukapheresis.

Overall study results and their limits: Because the study included a small number of donors, the genetic and exposure-history diversity represented was limited. Based on pairwise subsampling, the degree of clonotype sharing among donors was expected to be affected by sequencing depth. Sampling was limited to blood, and TCR repertoires in tissue likely differ from TCR repertoires in blood.

The germline V gene sets CDR1 to MDHEN and CDR2 to SYDVKM. The CDR3 starts with the cysteine, ends with the phenylalanine, and has 13 residues. The kept DNA is CDR3 alone, 39 bases in frame from the first base. V lost 6 bases and J lost 3 bases, and the count of bases not matched to a germline gene is 3. The donors were healthy, HIV-negative adults with no recently reported acute infections or vaccinations. Only Caucasian adults living in Nashville, Tennessee, USA were represented among the donors. In the unsorted samples, approximately 82 million PBMCs were counted, and genomic DNA was extracted using the QIAamp DNA Blood Mini kit. After blood collection by leukapheresis, PBMCs were isolated using Ficoll-Histopaque density gradient centrifugation and then cryopreserved in the vapor phase of liquid nitrogen. TCR CDR3 regions were amplified from genomic DNA by multiplex PCR using the deep immunoSEQ assay. Genomic DNA extracted from each cell subset was distributed evenly over all wells of several immunoSEQ 96-well plates, and each plate served as one replicate. For unsorted PBMC, roughly 0.3 ug genomic DNA, equal to 25,000 to 35,000 T cell genomes, was loaded into each replicate PCR. Ten immunoSEQ deep assay plates were used to sequence the unsorted PBMC genomic DNA. The purified libraries were quantified using a Qubit 3.0 fluorometer, sized with a Bioanalyzer 2100, and then quantified again using the KAPA Library Quantification kit. Every immunoSEQ 96-well plate was sequenced on a dedicated single-read 150-cycle Illumina NextSeq 550 flow cell. The authors processed their data as follows. Because only junctional sequences without quality scores were contained in the immunoSEQ output, filtering matching that applied to full-length reads could not be performed. Sequences were annotated with PyIR, a Python wrapper for IgBLAST v1.9, and V/J genes and CDR3 were assigned using IMGT germline references. Reads were filtered out if the reads had weak V/J assignments (E-value above 1e-6), no CDR3, stop codons, out-of-frame junctions, or ambiguous translated residues. V3J clonotypes were defined as sequences sharing the same inferred V gene, J gene, and CDR3 amino acid sequence. To compute the percentage overlap between repertoires, the number of shared unique clonotypes was divided by the size of the smaller repertoire. Repertoire richness was assessed with RTK rarefaction, the Chao1 estimator, and Recon v2.1 estimates of unobserved clonotypes. TCRdb carries this immuneACCESS record with in-frame sequences only. Its versions omit some clonotypes, under half of them owing to an unresolved V gene in the studies checked, with the rest unexplained. The V and J calls and clone size were taken over from that table, and D and trimming were inferred from the DNA. Recorded for this sample are hundreds of thousands of clones; roughly four fifths of them occurred a single time. About 12% of the sample comes from the top ten.

For this clone: No cognate antigen has been identified for it. Qualities for individual bases were not recorded, and no much larger clone is one base off.

The sequencing input was PBMCs. This TCR derives from a woman aged 35 to 49 in good health. Some clones in this sample may be carry-over from other donors' samples. The chain is made from TRBV28 and TRBJ2-5, and 8 junction bases match TRBD1. The CDR3 region: CASRETGEETQYF. Read as DNA, the sequence is TGTGCCAGCAGAGAGACAGGGGAAGAGACCCAGTACTTC.